One sample yielded the 32 T cell receptor beta chains listed below, sequenced in a study of T-cell memory formation after mild COVID-19. MiXCR, run by TCRdb on the 5' RACE reads, gives a single entry per CDR3 protein. The profile covers about 450,000 distinct CDR3 sequences, with more than 20% appearing a single time and about an eighth taken by the ten largest. Sequencing input: PBMCs or a T cell subset sorted from them (not recorded which). The receptors were sampled from an adult woman who had mild COVID-19 (a few samples of this study predate the infection). Cell type and time point are not known.

The V and J genes are TRBV11-3 and TRBJ2-7; 14 nucleotides agree with TRBD2. Trimming took 5 bases from V and 2 from J; bases not matched to a gene: 5. This CDR3 spans 16 amino acids. The V gene's germline CDR1 is SGHNT and CDR2 YENEEA. The CDR3: CASSIGTSGGAYEQYF. The CDR3 DNA is TGTGCCAGCAGCATCGGGACTAGCGGGGGAGCCTACGAGCAGTACTTC.

The chain joins TRBV7-9 to TRBJ2-7; D ambiguous. The germline V gene has CDR1 SEHNR and CDR2 FQNEAQ (reference sequence). With 1 base removed from V and 0 bases from J, the gap between germline ends came to 7 bases. This CDR3 is built from 14 residues. The CDR3 loop reads CASSLVDHSYEQYF. The CDR3 DNA follows: TGTGCCAGCAGCTTAGTGGACCACTCCTACGAGCAGTACTTC.

This clonotype was counted a few times. The CDR3 protein is CARSAKQGGGYTF. DNA of the CDR3: TGTGCCAGAAGCGCAAAACAGGGTGGTGGCTACACCTTC. This chain joins TRBV6-1 and TRBJ1-2; tentatively, D is TRBD1 (6 bases). Germline V gives CDR1 MNHNS, CDR2 SASEGT. The CDR3 extends over 13 amino acids. Deletions cut 9 bases from V and 7 bases from J, with 18 bases between.

The chain recombines TRBV24-1 with TRBJ2-3; maybe TRBD1 (5 bases). CDR3 length: 14 amino acids. V was shortened by 3 bases and J by 8 bases, with 14 bases between the two germline ends. Germline V gene data show CDR1 as KGHDR and CDR2 as SFDVKD. DNA for the CDR3: TGTGCCACCAGTGATCCCACAGGTTCGGGTACGCAGTATTTT. Amino acid sequence: CATSDPTGSGTQYF.

The chain uses TRBV3-1 and TRBJ2-7; D gene unclear. The CDR3 totals 15 residues. Trimming took 0 bases from V and 2 from J, leaving 11 bases between them. Per the germline V gene, CDR1 is LGHDT and CDR2 is YNNKEL (reference sequence). This CDR3 is CASSQDVRTTYEQYF. The CDR3 region has the DNA TGTGCCAGCAGCCAAGATGTGCGGACCACCTACGAGCAGTACTTC.

V and J are TRBV15 and TRBJ2-3; 7 bases are a match to TRBD1. Germline CDR1 LNHNV, CDR2 YYDKDF (reference sequence). Germline trimming cut 0 bases from V and 1 base from J; bases unmatched to any gene: 4. The CDR3 has 16 amino acids. In nucleotides, the CDR3 is TGTGCCACCAGCAGAGAAACCGGGACAGGCACAGATACGCAGTATTTT. It yields the protein CATSRETGTGTDTQYF. Complete variable domain (other parts from reference TRBV15 and TRBJ2-3): DAMVIQNPRYQVTQFGKPVTLSCSQTLNHNVMYWYQQKSSQAPKLLFHYYDKDFNNEADTPDNFQSRRPNTSFCFLDIRSPGLGDTAMYLCATSRETGTGTDTQYFGPGTRLTVL.

This clonotype was seen repeatedly, ten times or more. The rearrangement links TRBV4-2 to TRBJ2-1, with D uncertain. Germline lookup yields CDR1 LGHNA and CDR2 YNFKEQ. The CDR3 extends over 14 amino acids. V lost 1 base and J 6 bases, leaving 10 bases between the germline ends. The CDR3 here is CASSQVPSGNEQFF. The CDR3 DNA is TGTGCCAGCAGCCAAGTTCCGTCGGGCAATGAGCAGTTCTTC.

The chain combines TRBV19 with TRBJ2-7; D call uncertain. This CDR3 has 13 amino acids. Germline assignment: CDR1 LNHDA and CDR2 SQIVND (reference sequence). The germline V and J ends were trimmed by 1 base and 3 bases, with 7 bases remaining between them. The CDR3 reads CASSIAEFYEQYF. The CDR3 coding sequence is TGTGCCAGTAGTATAGCGGAGTTCTACGAGCAGTACTTC.

This chain links TRBV7-2 with TRBJ1-5; possibly TRBD1 for D (5 bases). This CDR3 contains 13 residues. Germline V lookup: CDR1 SGHTA, CDR2 FQGNSA. The germline V and J ends were trimmed by 3 bases and 6 bases, with 9 bases remaining between them. The CDR3 protein is CASSFGARQPQHF. The CDR3 bases are TGTGCCAGCAGCTTTGGGGCGCGTCAGCCCCAGCATTTT.

This rearrangement joins TRBV11-2 to TRBJ2-3; TRBD2 matches 13 bases. V shed 4 bases and J 0 bases; nucleotides not matched to a gene: 7. This CDR3 has 18 amino acids. Germline assignment: CDR1 SGHAT and CDR2 FQNNGV. This CDR3 reads CASSSRPGLAGSTDTQYF. The DNA for the CDR3 is TGTGCCAGCAGCTCCAGACCGGGACTAGCGGGAAGCACAGATACGCAGTATTTT.

The rearrangement uses TRBV30 and TRBJ2-5, with 13 bases lining up with TRBD2. This CDR3 has 16 residues. After removal of 1 base from V and 3 bases from J, the junction contained 5 bases not matched to a gene. CDR1 is GTSNPN, CDR2 SVGIG, per germline (reference sequence). CDR3 nucleotides: TGTGCCTGGAGTGCGGGGGGACTAGCGGGGAAAGAGACCCAGTACTTC. Translated, it gives CAWSAGGLAGKETQYF.

This sequence joins TRBV7-2 and TRBJ2-5; D is possibly TRBD2 (5 bases). Trimming left V 5 bases short and J 4 bases short, with 14 bases between. The germline CDR1 and CDR2 sequences are SGHTA and FQGNSA. The CDR3 consists of 14 residues. The CDR3 bases are TGTGCCAGCAGCCCCCGGGATGGGTCAGAGACCCAGTACTTC. It yields the protein CASSPRDGSETQYF.

This clonotype was counted between two and nine times. The genes are TRBV14 and TRBJ2-1, with D maybe TRBD2 (6 bases). In germline, CDR1 is SGHDN, CDR2 FVKESK. The CDR3 spans 18 residues. V was cut by 2 bases and J by 0 bases, with 17 bases left in between. Here the CDR3 reads CASSQIGGAGSSYNEQFF. In DNA, the CDR3 is TGTGCCAGCAGCCAAATAGGAGGCGCGGGGAGCTCCTACAATGAGCAGTTCTTC.

In this sample, this clonotype turned up a few times. The rearrangement uses TRBV29-1 and TRBJ2-7; 12 positions agree with TRBD2. Trimming at V came to 6 bases and at J to 5 bases, leaving 17 bases not matched to a gene. Germline CDR1 SQVTM, CDR2 ANQGSEA. The CDR3 is 17 amino acids. CDR3 nucleotide sequence: TGCAGCGTGAGGGGTGGACTAGCGGGATTTACGGGCCACGAGCAGTACTTC. As protein: CSVRGGLAGFTGHEQYF.

V gene TRBV6-5 combines with J gene TRBJ1-1; a weak D match, TRBD1 (6 bases). CDR3 length equals 12 residues. Trimming removed 2 bases at V and 6 bases at J, with 7 bases between. Germline V gives CDR1 MNHEY, CDR2 SVGAGI. The CDR3 protein is CASSYRGAEAFF. CDR3 sequence (DNA): TGTGCCAGCAGTTACAGGGGGGCTGAAGCTTTCTTT.

This clonotype turned up a few times. V is TRBV12-5 and J is TRBJ2-2, with a weak D call TRBD1 (8 bases). Germline V gene lookup returns CDR1 LGHNT and CDR2 FRNRAP. With 6 bases removed from V and 2 bases from J, the gap between germline ends came to 16 bases. This CDR3 contains 16 residues. CDR3 sequence (DNA): TGTGCTAGTGGCTCTACAGGGGGGGTCAACACCGGGGAGCTGTTTTTT. Residues: CASGSTGGVNTGELFF.

This clonotype came up once. This chain joins TRBV5-5 and TRBJ1-3; no clear D gene. The CDR3 runs 14 residues. V was clipped by 4 bases and J by 0 bases, with 8 bases between them. The germline gives CDR1 SGHKS, CDR2 YYEKEE (reference sequence). CDR3 in amino acids: CASSHRDSGNTIYF. CDR3 coding DNA: TGTGCCAGCAGCCATCGGGACTCTGGAAACACCATATATTTT.

Only a few counts were recorded for this clonotype. CDR3: CASRYRGWDTEAFF. CDR3 sequence (DNA): TGTGCCAGCAGATACAGGGGATGGGACACTGAAGCTTTCTTT. The chain has TRBV6-5 and TRBJ1-1; 7 positions agree with TRBD1. The CDR3 runs to 14 residues. V shed 6 bases and J 3 bases; nucleotides not matched to a gene: 7. Germline V gene data show CDR1 as MNHEY and CDR2 as SVGAGI.

V usage is TRBV7-2 and J usage is TRBJ2-7, with 8 bases lining up with TRBD2. V trimming: 5 bases; J trimming: 4 bases; junction bases outside the gene matches: 10. There are 15 residues in the CDR3. Per the germline V gene, CDR1 is SGHTA and CDR2 is FQGNSA. This CDR3 is CASSISYSGEYEQYF. The CDR3, as DNA: TGTGCCAGCAGCATAAGCTATAGCGGGGAGTACGAGCAGTACTTC.

This clonotype was detected only a few times. The J gene is TRBJ2-5, the V gene TRBV11-2; no clear D. Germline V lookup: CDR1 SGHAT, CDR2 FQNNGV. V was pared by 4 bases and J by 11 bases, with 14 bases between. The CDR3 runs 12 residues. The CDR3 sequence is CASSSTDVPQYF. CDR3 DNA sequence: TGTGCCAGCAGCTCCACGGACGTCCCACAGTACTTC.

This clonotype occurred once. The chain joins TRBV24-1 to TRBJ2-1, with a tentative D call TRBD1 (6 bases). CDR1 and CDR2 from the germline V gene are KGHDR and SFDVKD. This CDR3 contains 12 residues. V gave up 9 bases and J gave up 3 bases, with 8 bases separating them. DNA for the CDR3: TGTGCCACCGCACAGGGCTACAATGAGCAGTTCTTC. Its translation is CATAQGYNEQFF.

The table lists this clonotype with a few counts. The CDR3 bases are TGCAGTGCTAGCGGCGGGAGCACAGATACGCAGTATTTT. Protein: CSASGGSTDTQYF. The chain joins TRBV20-1 to TRBJ2-3; TRBD2 might be the D (5 bases). The germline V gene encodes CDR1 DFQATT and CDR2 SNEGSKA (reference sequence). The CDR3 is made up of 13 amino acids. V lost 3 bases and J 0 bases, leaving 7 bases between the germline ends.

This clonotype appeared a few times. The V and J genes are TRBV7-8 and TRBJ1-5; D possibly corresponds to TRBD1 (6 bases). The V and J ends lost 3 bases and 8 bases respectively, with 17 bases between them. The CDR3 is 15 amino acids. Germline V gives CDR1 SGHVS, CDR2 FQNEAQ. The CDR3 protein is CASSFGGGPNEPQHF. The DNA for the CDR3 is TGTGCCAGCAGCTTTGGCGGGGGCCCGAATGAGCCCCAGCATTTT.

The gene calls are TRBV9 and TRBJ2-1, with a possible D match to TRBD1 (6 bases). Germline CDR1 reads SGDLS; CDR2 reads YYNGEE. This CDR3 has 16 amino acids. V lost 3 bases to trimming and J lost 4 bases, with 17 bases between them. CDR3 loop: CASSERARGGYNEQFF. Here the CDR3 DNA reads TGTGCCAGCAGCGAACGAGCACGAGGGGGATACAATGAGCAGTTCTTC.

This clonotype was detected a few times. The chain links TRBV4-2 to TRBJ1-4; 7 bases agree with TRBD1. Germline CDR1 and CDR2: LGHNA and YNFKEQ. V trimming: 3 bases; J trimming: 4 bases; junction bases outside the gene matches: 5. The CDR3 is 15 residues long. The CDR3 reads CASSHLGQHNEKLFF. CDR3 coding DNA: TGTGCCAGCAGCCACCTGGGACAGCATAATGAAAAACTGTTTTTT.

This clonotype came up a few times. The rearrangement links TRBV3-1 to TRBJ1-4; no definite D call. Between the trimmed V and J ends, which lost 2 bases and 5 bases, there was a span of 6 bases. CDR1 is LGHDT, CDR2 YNNKEL, per germline (reference sequence). The CDR3 spans 13 residues. Here the CDR3 reads CASSQNSNEKLFF. The CDR3 DNA reads as TGTGCCAGCAGCCAAAACAGCAATGAAAAACTGTTTTTT.

The V and J genes are TRBV21-1 and TRBJ2-5; TRBD1 is the table's D call and was not checked against the DNA. TRBV21-1 is marked as a pseudogene. CDR3 length: 16 amino acids. CDR3: CASSRQGAPGLETQYF. DNA of the CDR3: TGTGCCAGCAGCCGACAGGGGGCGCCGGGTTTGGAGACCCAGTACTTC.

This chain connects TRBV7-6 to TRBJ2-5; possibly TRBD1 or TRBD2 for D (5 bases each). Germline loops: CDR1 SGHVS, CDR2 FNYEAQ. With 0 bases removed from V and 2 bases from J, the gap between germline ends came to 10 bases. This CDR3 has 15 residues. In nucleotides, the CDR3 is TGTGCCAGCAGCTTAGCCAGGGAGCGGCAAGAGACCCAGTACTTC. It translates to CASSLARERQETQYF.

This clonotype was counted between two and nine times. The chain uses TRBV6-2 or TRBV6-3 and TRBJ2-1, with TRBD2 as a possible D gene (5 bases). The ends were cut back, 2 bases at V and 0 bases at J, with 17 bases in the middle. This CDR3 comprises 18 residues. Germline-derived CDR1 and CDR2 are MNHEY and SVGEGT. The CDR3 nucleotides are TGTGCCAGCAGTTACGGAAGTCCTGGGCGGGCCTCCTACAATGAGCAGTTCTTC. Amino acids: CASSYGSPGRASYNEQFF.

This chain connects TRBV7-7 to TRBJ2-5; D unclear. Germline V gives CDR1 SSHAT, CDR2 FNYEAQ (reference sequence). V lost 4 bases, J lost 4 bases, and 7 bases lay in between. The CDR3 sequence is 12 residues long. The DNA for the CDR3 is TGTGCCAGCAGCTCCGTCGGAGAGACCCAGTACTTC. Encoded protein: CASSSVGETQYF.

The genes are TRBV6-2 or TRBV6-3 and TRBJ2-2; no definite D call. CDR3 length: 11 amino acids. CDR1 is MNHEY, CDR2 SVGEGT, per germline. The V and J ends lost 0 bases and 10 bases respectively, with 3 bases between them. In nucleotides, the CDR3 is TGTGCCAGCAGTTACTCTTCGGAGCTGTTTTTT. The encoded protein is CASSYSSELFF.

In its sample, this clonotype was seen a few times. This rearrangement joins TRBV6-5 to TRBJ2-7; TRBD2 might be the D (6 bases). V lost 1 base and J 0 bases, leaving 10 bases between the germline ends. The germline V gene encodes CDR1 MNHEY and CDR2 SVGAGI. The CDR3 runs to 15 residues. The CDR3 bases are TGTGCCAGCAGTTACTTGGCGGGACCCTCCTACGAGCAGTACTTC. Translating it yields CASSYLAGPSYEQYF.